This T cell receptor beta chain was observed in a study of blood T cell repertoires in COVID-19. CDR1 and CDR2 from the germline V gene are SNHLY and FYNNEI. With 8 bases clipped from V and 8 bases from J, the junction kept 8 bases outside the gene matches. The CDR3 spans 13 residues. Profiling relied on immunoSEQ multiplex PCR, and the TCRdb table lists in-frame clones only, not all of them. The repertoire holds 190,000 or so clones, roughly four fifths seen once, with about 12% in the top ten. Clinical history as reported by participants underpinned cohort assignment. The chain is built from TRBV2 and TRBJ1-4; 7 bases agree with TRBD1. Sequences were obtained from PBMCs or T cells enriched from blood (not recorded which). This sequence was found in a man between 35 and 55 years old who had recovered from COVID-19. CDR3 region: CASGGQIDEKLFF. CDR3 nucleotide sequence: TGTGCCAGCGGGGGACAGATAGACGAAAAACTGTTTTTT.